These T cell receptor beta chains were read from a single sample in a study of blood T cell repertoires in COVID-19. The method was immunoSEQ multiplex PCR; TCRdb's version includes in-frame clones alone and lacks a portion of them. The sample lists approximately 170,000 clones, 86% occurring once. The sample taken for sequencing was peripheral blood. The receptors derive from a woman in her sixties or seventies with COVID-19, enrolled during active disease. CDR3s include the opening cysteine and the closing phenylalanine or tryptophan. A D gene is named only where the DNA matches it firmly. Clone size is not always given. Where it is, it says once, few, many or a class for expanded clones.

NA,TRBV4-3,TRBJ1-2,NA,TGCGCCAGCAGCCAAAGCATGGCACAGGGCAGGCGGGGCTACACCTTC,CASSQSMAQGRRGYTF
TRBD1,TRBV25-1,TRBJ1-1,NA,TGTGCCAGCAGTGAATTAGGGGGACAGGGGACCACTGAAGCTTTCTTT,CASSELGGQGTTEAFF
TRBD2,TRBV25-1,TRBJ2-1,NA,TGTGCCAGCAGTGCCCTTGCGCCCGGGACTAGCGGGAGTGGTGAGCAGTTCTTC,CASSALAPGTSGSGEQFF
NA,TRBV7-9,TRBJ2-3,NA,TGTGCCAGCAGCTTCACCATGACAGTGGATACGCAGTATTTT,CASSFTMTVDTQYF
NA,TRBV29-1,TRBJ2-2,NA,TGCAGCGTTGAGCCTAGGTATACCGGGGAGCTGTTTTTT,CSVEPRYTGELFF
NA,TRBV27,TRBJ2-2,NA,TGTGCCAGCAGCAAATACCGGGACACCCCGAACCCCGGGGAGCTGTTTTTT,CASSKYRDTPNPGELFF
TRBD1,TRBV24-1,TRBJ2-7,NA,TGTGCCACCCGGGTACGCGGACAGGGTAAAAGGCTTGGTGCCTACGAGCAGTACTTC,CATRVRGQGKRLGAYEQYF
NA,TRBV3-1/TRBV3-2,TRBJ1-5,once,TGTGCCAGCAGCCAGAGTATTCGGGGGGATGAGGGGAATCAGCCCCAGCATTTT,CASSQSIRGDEGNQPQHF
TRBD1,TRBV28,TRBJ1-1,NA,TGTGCCAGCAGCCCAGCGGGACAGGGTTTCACTGAAGCTTTCTTT,CASSPAGQGFTEAFF
NA,TRBV12-5,TRBJ2-3,NA,TGTGCTAGTGGGGCCGGGACTGCGCCAGATACGCAGTATTTT,CASGAGTAPDTQYF
NA,TRBV29-1,TRBJ2-3,NA,TGCAGCCCGACGGGGGTGGCAGATACGCAGTATTTT,CSPTGVADTQYF
NA,TRBV6-5,TRBJ1-1,few,TGTGCCAGCAGGTCAGGGGTGAGGGTGATGGAAGCTTTCTTT,CASRSGVRVMEAFF
NA,TRBV6-2/TRBV6-3,TRBJ2-7,NA,TGTGCCAGCAGTTACTGGGAGGGGGGTGAGCAGTACTTC,CASSYWEGGEQYF
NA,TRBV11-3,TRBJ2-3,NA,TGTGCCAGCAGCTTAGGGGGCACTAGCACAGATACGCAGTATTTT,CASSLGGTSTDTQYF
NA,TRBV6-2/TRBV6-3,TRBJ2-2,once,TGTGCCAGCAGTTACGCACGGGGAGGATTGACCGGGGAGCTGTTTTTT,CASSYARGGLTGELFF
TRBD1,TRBV7-9,TRBJ1-3,NA,TGTGCCAGCAGCTTCAGCACAGGGGGCAGAAACACCATATATTTT,CASSFSTGGRNTIYF
NA,TRBV5-1,TRBJ2-2,NA,TGCGCCAGCAGCTCCTACAGGGTTACGAACACCGGGGAGCTGTTTTTT,CASSSYRVTNTGELFF
NA,TRBV5-1,TRBJ2-2,NA,TGCGCCAGCACCCTCGTGAGGGGGAGGAACACCGGGGAGCTGTTTTTT,CASTLVRGRNTGELFF
NA,TRBV3-1/TRBV3-2,TRBJ2-1,NA,TGTGCCAGCAGCGAGCGGGTAGAACACAATGAGCAGTTCTTC,CASSERVEHNEQFF
TRBD2,TRBV6-2/TRBV6-3,TRBJ2-7,NA,TGTGCCAGCAGTTACCCCATAGCGGGAGGATGGGGCTACGAGCAGTACTTC,CASSYPIAGGWGYEQYF
NA,TRBV4-3,TRBJ1-1,NA,TGCGCCAGCAGCCAAGGGCAACAGGGTGGCACTGAAGCTTTCTTT,CASSQGQQGGTEAFF
TRBD2,TRBV2,TRBJ2-1,NA,TGTGCCATCTCCCCCCTCCGGAGGACTAGCAATGAGCAGTTCTTC,CAISPLRRTSNEQFF
TRBD2,TRBV7-8,TRBJ2-1,NA,TGTGCCAGCAGCTTGGGCGGGAGGACCTCCTACAATGAGCAGTTCTTC,CASSLGGRTSYNEQFF
NA,TRBV4-1,TRBJ2-7,NA,TGCGCCAGCAGCCAGGGTATTCGGGGCGGGGTGATCTACGAGCAGTACTTC,CASSQGIRGGVIYEQYF
NA,TRBV6-6,TRBJ1-2,NA,TGTGCCAGCAGTGGCCAGGGATCTGGCTACACCTTC,CASSGQGSGYTF
TRBD1,TRBV12-3/TRBV12-4,TRBJ1-2,once,TGTGCCAGCAGTCCGCAGGGGGACTATGGCTACACCTTC,CASSPQGDYGYTF
TRBD1,TRBV19,TRBJ1-6,NA,TGTGCCAGTAGTCCCTGGGACAGTTTGGATTCACCCCTCCACTTT,CASSPWDSLDSPLHF
NA,TRBV11-2,TRBJ1-4,NA,TGTGCCAGCAGCCCGGGGGAAAAACTGTTTTTT,CASSPGEKLFF
TRBD1,TRBV6-1,TRBJ1-2,NA,TGTGCCAGCAGTGAAGAGGGGGCAGGGTGGTCCGACTATGGCTACACCTTC,CASSEEGAGWSDYGYTF
NA,TRBV9,TRBJ2-7,NA,TGTGCCAGCAGCCTTGGCCAGGGCCGCTTTTACGAGCAGTACTTC,CASSLGQGRFYEQYF
NA,TRBV11-2,TRBJ2-7,NA,TGTGCCAGCAGCCCCCAACGGTCGACCTACGAGCAGTACTTC,CASSPQRSTYEQYF
TRBD2,TRBV28,TRBJ2-1,NA,TGTGCCAATCTACCCTTGGCTAGCGGGAGGAGGAATGAGCAGTTCTTC,CANLPLASGRRNEQFF
TRBD1,TRBV6-5,TRBJ1-4,once,TGTGCCAGCAGTTACGCGACAGGGGCCGGAGAAAAACTGTTTTTT,CASSYATGAGEKLFF
NA,TRBV19,TRBJ1-2,NA,TGTGCCAGTAGTTCTACAGGCTTCTATGGCTACACCTTC,CASSSTGFYGYTF
NA,TRBV30,TRBJ1-2,NA,TGTGCCTGGACCCCAAACAGGGTCCGAGGCTACACCTTC,CAWTPNRVRGYTF
NA,TRBV29-1,TRBJ1-1,NA,TGCAGCGTCTTTATGAACACTGAAGCTTTCTTT,CSVFMNTEAFF
NA,TRBV30,TRBJ1-1,once,TGTGCCTGGAGCTTCGGTGACACCTCTCCCACTGAAGCTTTCTTT,CAWSFGDTSPTEAFF
TRBD1,TRBV6-5,TRBJ2-7,NA,TGTGCCAGCAGTTACTCTCCAGGGGGCCTCTACGAGCAGTACTTC,CASSYSPGGLYEQYF
TRBD1,TRBV5-1,TRBJ2-7,NA,TGCGCCAGCAGCTACAAGACAGGGGGCTTCGTCGAGCAGTACTTC,CASSYKTGGFVEQYF
NA,TRBV20-1,TRBJ1-5,NA,TGCAGTGCTAGTGCAGGGTTCAATCAGCCCCAGCATTTT,CSASAGFNQPQHF
NA,TRBV6-4,TRBJ2-2,NA,TGTGCCAGCAAGACACGAACGAACACCGGGGAGCTGTTTTTT,CASKTRTNTGELFF
TRBD1,TRBV13,TRBJ1-4,NA,TGTGCCAGCAGCTCGGGACAGGGAGTAGGTGAAAAACTGTTTTTT,CASSSGQGVGEKLFF
NA,TRBV11-2,TRBJ1-3,NA,TGTGCCAGCAGCCCCGACAACTCTGGAAACACCATATATTTT,CASSPDNSGNTIYF
TRBD1,TRBV25-1,TRBJ1-5,NA,TGTGCCAGCACCCGAGACAGGGCCCCCATTGTAAGTCAGCCCCAGCATTTT,CASTRDRAPIVSQPQHF
NA,TRBV15,TRBJ2-1,NA,TGTGCCACCAGCGGTTACATCTACAATGAGCAGTTCTTC,CATSGYIYNEQFF
NA,TRBV6-5,TRBJ2-1,NA,TGTGCCAGCATGGAGTACAATGAGCAGTTCTTC,CASMEYNEQFF
TRBD2,TRBV19,TRBJ2-3,NA,TGTGCCAGTAGTATCCCGGTCCTAGCGGGAGTTACAGATACGCAGTATTTT,CASSIPVLAGVTDTQYF
TRBD1,TRBV5-5,TRBJ1-4,NA,TGTGCCAGCAGCCCCTCCCCGGACAGGGTGTGGAGTGAAAAACTGTTTTTT,CASSPSPDRVWSEKLFF
TRBD1,TRBV5-6,TRBJ1-1,once,TGTGCCAGCAGCCCCCGGGACAGGGGTAAAGCTTTCTTT,CASSPRDRGKAFF
NA,TRBV5-1,TRBJ2-5,NA,TGCGCCAGCAGCTTTCTGGGGCTTCGGGAGACCCAGTACTTC,CASSFLGLRETQYF
TRBD2,TRBV10-3,TRBJ2-7,few,TGTGCCATCAGTGCGGCGGCCGCGGGACTAGCGGGAGTCTACGAGCAGTACTTC,CAISAAAAGLAGVYEQYF
TRBD1,TRBV27,TRBJ2-3,NA,TGTGCCAGCAGTTTCAACCGGGACAGGGGGCGAGTCACAGATACGCAGTATTTT,CASSFNRDRGRVTDTQYF
TRBD1,TRBV4-3,TRBJ1-2,NA,TGCGCCAGCAGCCCGTTGACAGGGTCGGCCTATGGCTACACCTTC,CASSPLTGSAYGYTF